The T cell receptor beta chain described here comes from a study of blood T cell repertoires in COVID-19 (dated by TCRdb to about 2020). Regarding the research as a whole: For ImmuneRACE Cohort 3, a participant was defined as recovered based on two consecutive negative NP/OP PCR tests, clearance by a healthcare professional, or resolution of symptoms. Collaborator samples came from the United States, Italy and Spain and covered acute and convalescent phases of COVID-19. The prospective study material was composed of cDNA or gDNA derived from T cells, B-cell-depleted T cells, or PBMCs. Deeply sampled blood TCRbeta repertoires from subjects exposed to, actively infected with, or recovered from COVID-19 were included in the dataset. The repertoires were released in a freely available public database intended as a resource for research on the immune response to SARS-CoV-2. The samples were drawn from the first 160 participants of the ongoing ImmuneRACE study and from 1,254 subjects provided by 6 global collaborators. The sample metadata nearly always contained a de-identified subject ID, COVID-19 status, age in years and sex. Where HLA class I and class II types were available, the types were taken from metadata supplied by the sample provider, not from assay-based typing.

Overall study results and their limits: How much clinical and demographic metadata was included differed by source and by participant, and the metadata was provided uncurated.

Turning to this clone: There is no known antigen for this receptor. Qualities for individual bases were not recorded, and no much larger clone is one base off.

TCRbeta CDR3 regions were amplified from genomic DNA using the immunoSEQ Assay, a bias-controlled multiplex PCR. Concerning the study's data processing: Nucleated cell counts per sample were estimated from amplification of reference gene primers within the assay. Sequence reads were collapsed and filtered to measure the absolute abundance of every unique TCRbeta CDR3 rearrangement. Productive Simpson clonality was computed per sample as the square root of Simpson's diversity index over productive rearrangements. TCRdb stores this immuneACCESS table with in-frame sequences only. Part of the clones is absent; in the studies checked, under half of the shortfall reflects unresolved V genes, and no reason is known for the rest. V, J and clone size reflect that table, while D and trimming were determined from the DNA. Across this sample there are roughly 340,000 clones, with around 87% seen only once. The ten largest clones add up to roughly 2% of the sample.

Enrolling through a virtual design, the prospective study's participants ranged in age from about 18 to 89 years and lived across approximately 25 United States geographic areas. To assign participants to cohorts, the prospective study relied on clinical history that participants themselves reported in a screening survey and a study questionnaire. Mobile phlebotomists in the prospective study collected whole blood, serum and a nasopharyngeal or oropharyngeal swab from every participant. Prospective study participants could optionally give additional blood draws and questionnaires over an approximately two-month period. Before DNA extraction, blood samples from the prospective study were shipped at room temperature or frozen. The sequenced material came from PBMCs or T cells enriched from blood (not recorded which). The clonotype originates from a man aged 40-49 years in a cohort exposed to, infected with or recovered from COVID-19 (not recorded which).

The DNA sequence follows: TGTGCCAGCAGCCGAGGAGCATCTGGGGCCAACGTCCTGACTTTC. This translates into CASSRGASGANVLTF. The V and J genes are TRBV11-3 and TRBJ2-6, with the D segment identity uncertain. The CDR3 measures 15 amino acids from cysteine to phenylalanine. This entry keeps only the CDR3 DNA: 45 bases, framed from base 1. Per the germline V gene, SGHNT is the CDR1 and YENEEA is the CDR2. V is shortened by 5 bases, J by 1 base, and the region joining them spans 9 bases.